This T cell receptor beta chain was identified during a study of OX40 agonist ivuxolimab in advanced cancers. Study-level information: As their treatment, patients were administered ivuxolimab, an agonistic anti-OX40 (CD134) antibody. Partial response was recorded in three patients: one hepatocellular carcinoma and two cutaneous melanoma cases.

Per germline, CDR1 LNHDA and CDR2 SQIVND (reference sequence). J was trimmed by 5 bases and V by 5 bases; bases with no gene match: 3. The CDR3 spans 13 residues. The protocol was immunoSEQ multiplex PCR, while the TCRdb copy is restricted to in-frame clones and leaves out a portion. Of approximately 86,000 clones in the sample, more than 70% were seen once. The starting material was CD4+ or CD8+ T cells sorted from blood, obtained in a trial of the OX40 agonist ivuxolimab. The sequence derives from an adult with an advanced solid tumor such as melanoma, head and neck, liver or kidney cancer. The V gene is TRBV19, the J gene TRBJ2-1; 7 nucleotides agree with TRBD2. As DNA, the CDR3 is TGTGCCAGTAGTTGGGCGGGGGACAATGAGCAGTTCTTC. Translated: CASSWAGDNEQFF. The complete variable domain, with remaining parts taken from reference TRBV19 and TRBJ2-1, reads DGGITQSPKYLFRKEGQNVTLSCEQNLNHDAMYWYRQDPGQGLRLIYYSQIVNDFQKGDIAEGYSVSREKKESFPLTVTSAQKNPTAFYLCASSWAGDNEQFFGPGTRLTVL.